This T cell receptor beta chain appears in the sequencing data of a study of blood T cell repertoires in COVID-19. This table comes from immunoSEQ multiplex PCR, and its TCRdb copy is limited to in-frame clones, with some not included. The repertoire holds 100,000 or so clones, with around 85% as singletons. The germline V gene encodes CDR1 LGHDT and CDR2 YNNKEL (reference sequence). This CDR3 region has 14 residues. V dropped 0 bases and J dropped 6 bases, with 11 bases sitting between them. V usage is TRBV3-1 (or the pseudogene TRBV3-2) and J usage is TRBJ1-1; no reliable D call. The specimen sequenced was peripheral blood. This sequence originates from a woman in her seventies with active or convalescent COVID-19. In nucleotides, the CDR3 is TGTGCCAGCAGCCAAGATCTAGGCAGATCTGAAGCTTTCTTT. Its protein product is CASSQDLGRSEAFF.